This T cell receptor beta chain derives from a study of shared clonotypes between healthy human individuals. Per germline, CDR1 SGHAT and CDR2 FQNNGV. V shed 4 bases and J shed 3 bases, with 12 bases lying between them. This CDR3 spans 14 amino acids. Genomic DNA belonging to each subset was distributed in equal measure over several immunoSEQ plates. Method: immunoSEQ multiplex PCR; TCRdb's copy keeps in-frame clones and lacks some. Found here are roughly 2.4 million clones, approximately 95% of them singletons; the top ten hold around 0.13%. Both subsets, CD45RA+ naive and CD45RA-negative memory, were split from the CD4+ cells.

The V call is TRBV11-2, the J call TRBJ2-5; no reliable D call. The sequencing input was naive CD4+ T cells sorted from blood. This sample's subset: CD45RA+ positively selected. The receptor was isolated from a man between 18 and 35 years old in good health. CDR3 in DNA: TGTGCCAGCAGCTCCCTAAGACGCGAAGAGACCCAGTACTTC. Amino acids: CASSSLRREETQYF.